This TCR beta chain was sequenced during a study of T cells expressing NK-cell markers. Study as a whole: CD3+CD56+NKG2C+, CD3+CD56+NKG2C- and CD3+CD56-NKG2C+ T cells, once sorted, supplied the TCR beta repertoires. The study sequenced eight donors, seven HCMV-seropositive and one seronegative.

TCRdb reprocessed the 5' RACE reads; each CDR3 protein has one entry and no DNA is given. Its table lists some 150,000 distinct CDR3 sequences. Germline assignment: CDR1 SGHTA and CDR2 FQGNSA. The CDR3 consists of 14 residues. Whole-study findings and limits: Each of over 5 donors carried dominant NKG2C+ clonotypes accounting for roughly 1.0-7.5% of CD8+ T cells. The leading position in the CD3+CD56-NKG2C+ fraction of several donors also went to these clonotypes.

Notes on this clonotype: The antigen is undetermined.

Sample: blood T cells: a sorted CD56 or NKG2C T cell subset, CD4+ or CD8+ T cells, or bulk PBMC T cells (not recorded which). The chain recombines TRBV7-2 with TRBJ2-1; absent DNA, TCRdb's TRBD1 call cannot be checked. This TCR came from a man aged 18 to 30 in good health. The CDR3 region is CASSLSLSGNEQFF.